This TCR beta chain comes out of a study of blood T cell repertoires in COVID-19. The repertoire was sequenced with immunoSEQ multiplex PCR; TCRdb's copy has only in-frame clones and lacks some. The data show about 250,000 clones, around four fifths seen once. CDR1 and CDR2 (germline): MNHEY, SVGAGI. V was pared by 5 bases and J by 8 bases, with 4 bases of the junction left unmatched. This CDR3 region has 13 residues. Sequencing input: peripheral blood. This clonotype was obtained from a woman aged 65 to 85 with acute or convalescent COVID-19. The rearrangement links TRBV6-5 to TRBJ1-4, with 8 bases that match TRBD1. The CDR3 reads CASSRRTGEKLFF. Here the CDR3 DNA reads TGTGCCAGCAGTCGAAGGACAGGGGAAAAACTGTTTTTT.